The entry below describes one TCR beta chain. The antigen remains undetermined. This specimen belongs to a study of T cell responses to AZD1222 COVID-19 vaccine. Repertoires were generated with immunoSEQ multiplex PCR, while TCRdb's copy carries only in-frame clones and drops some. The sample includes some 99,000 clones, around nine tenths of them seen just once. Findings of the study overall: The study identified only a handful of AZD1222 recipients as seropositive at baseline.

There are 14 residues in the CDR3. V shed 6 bases and J 5 bases; nucleotides not matched to a gene: 4. Germline CDR1 KGHSH, CDR2 LQKENI. This TCR was recovered from an adult who received the AZD1222 COVID-19 vaccine. The chain couples TRBV18 to TRBJ2-7, with 13 bases that match TRBD2. The material sequenced was peripheral blood, taken 28 days after the second AZD1222 dose. The CDR3 sequence is CASSLGLAGDEQYF. DNA for the CDR3: TGTGCCAGCTCCCTCGGACTAGCGGGAGACGAGCAGTACTTC. Supplemented by reference TRBV18 and TRBJ2-7, the full variable domain reads NAGVMQNPRHLVRRRGQEARLRCSPMKGHSHVYWYRQLPEEGLKFMVYLQKENIIDESGMPKERFSAEFPKEGPSILRIQQVVRGDSAAYFCASSLGLAGDEQYFGPGTRLTVT.